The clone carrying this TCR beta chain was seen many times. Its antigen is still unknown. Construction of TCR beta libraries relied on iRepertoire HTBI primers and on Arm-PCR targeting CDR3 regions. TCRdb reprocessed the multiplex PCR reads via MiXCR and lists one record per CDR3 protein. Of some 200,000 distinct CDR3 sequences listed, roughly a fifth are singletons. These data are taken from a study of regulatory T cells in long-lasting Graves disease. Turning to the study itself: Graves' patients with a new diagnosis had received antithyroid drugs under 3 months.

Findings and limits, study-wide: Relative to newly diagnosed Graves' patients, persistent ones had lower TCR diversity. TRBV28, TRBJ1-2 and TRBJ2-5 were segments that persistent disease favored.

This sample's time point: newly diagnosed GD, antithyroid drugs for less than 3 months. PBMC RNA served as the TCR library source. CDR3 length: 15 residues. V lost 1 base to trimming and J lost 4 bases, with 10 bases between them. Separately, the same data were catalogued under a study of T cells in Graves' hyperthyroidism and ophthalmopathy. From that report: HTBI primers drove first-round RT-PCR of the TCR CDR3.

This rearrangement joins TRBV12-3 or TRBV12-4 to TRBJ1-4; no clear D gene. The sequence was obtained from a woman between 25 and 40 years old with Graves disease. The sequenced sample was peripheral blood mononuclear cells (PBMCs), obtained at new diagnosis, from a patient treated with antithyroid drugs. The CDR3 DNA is TGTGCCAGCAGTTTAGGGTCGGGGATTAATGAAAAACTGTTTTTT. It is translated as CASSLGSGINEKLFF.